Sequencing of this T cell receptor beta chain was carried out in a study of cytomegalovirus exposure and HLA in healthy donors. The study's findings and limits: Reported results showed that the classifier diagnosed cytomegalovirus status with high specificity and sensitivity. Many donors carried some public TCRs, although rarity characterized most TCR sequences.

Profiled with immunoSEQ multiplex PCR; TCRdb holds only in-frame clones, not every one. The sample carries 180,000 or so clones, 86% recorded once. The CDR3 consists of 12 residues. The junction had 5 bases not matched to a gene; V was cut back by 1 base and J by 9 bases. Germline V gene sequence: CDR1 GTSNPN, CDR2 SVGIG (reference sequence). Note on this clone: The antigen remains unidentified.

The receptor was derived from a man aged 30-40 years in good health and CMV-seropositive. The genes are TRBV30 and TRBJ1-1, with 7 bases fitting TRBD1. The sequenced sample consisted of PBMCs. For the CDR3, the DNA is TGTGCCTGGAGTGAAGAGGACAGGAAAGCTTTCTTT. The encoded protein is CAWSEEDRKAFF.